The source of this T cell receptor beta chain is a study of T cell responses to AZD1222 COVID-19 vaccine. A note on this clone: No antigen is known for it.

Generated by immunoSEQ multiplex PCR, the TCRdb table keeps only in-frame clones and is missing some. The sample includes some 140,000 clones, approximately 90% of them seen just once. The CDR3 contains 15 residues. Trimming cost V 4 bases and J 9 bases; bases outside gene matches: 15. Germline-derived CDR1 and CDR2 are SGHNT and YENEEA. Broader study findings: Two AZD1222 administrations were followed by greater Spike-specific TCR breadth and depth.

This chain uses TRBV11-3 with TRBJ2-7; TRBD2 aligns across 7 bases. Sequencing used peripheral blood, obtained on day 0 of AZD1222 vaccination. The receptor's source is an adult in good health. The CDR3 spells CASSSGTTSFDVQYF. CDR3 sequence (DNA): TGTGCCAGCAGCTCCGGGACTACAAGCTTTGACGTGCAGTACTTC. Looking up the rest from reference TRBV11-3 and TRBJ2-7 gives the full variable domain: EAGVVQSPRYKIIEKKQPVAFWCNPISGHNTLYWYLQNLGQGPELLIRYENEEAVDDSQLPKDRFSAERLKGVDSTLKIQPAELGDSAVYLCASSSGTTSFDVQYFGPGTRLTVT.